This entry is about one TCR beta chain. Its antigen is currently unknown. V was pared by 6 bases and J by 5 bases, with 16 bases between. CDR3 length equals 14 residues. This specimen comes from a study of T cells in Graves' hyperthyroidism and ophthalmopathy. Study-wide results and limits: Ophthalmopathy was distinguished from stable hyperthyroidism by 13 V-J signatures.

Newly diagnosed hyperthyroidism patients aged 18 to 65 years had disease lasting under 2 months. From RNA transcripts, TCR beta CDR3 regions were amplified. A first-round RT-PCR of the TCR CDR3 used the HTBI primer set. Using its own MiXCR run on the multiplex PCR reads, TCRdb lists one record per CDR3 protein. The sample holds under 350,000 distinct CDR3 sequences, 21% seen once. This receptor was identified in a woman between 45 and 60 years old with Graves' hyperthyroidism. The specimen sequenced was blood. V and J are TRBV12-3 or TRBV12-4 and TRBJ1-2, with D possibly being TRBD1 (5 bases). The CDR3 sequence is CASSPDTNGYGYTF. As DNA, the CDR3 is TGTGCCAGCAGCCCGGACACGAACGGATATGGCTACACCTTC.